The table lists the clone carrying this T cell receptor beta chain with a count of one. Profiled with immunoSEQ multiplex PCR; TCRdb holds only in-frame clones, not every one. The sample consists of fewer than 200,000 clones, about 80% of them appearing once. This record comes from a study of blood T cell repertoires in COVID-19. Unmatched junction bases numbered 2, after V lost 1 base and J lost 3 bases. The germline CDR1 and CDR2 sequences are KGHSH and LQKENI. This CDR3 is 17 amino acids long. The V gene is TRBV18, the J gene TRBJ2-1; 14 bases align to TRBD2. What was sequenced was peripheral blood. The sequence was collected from a woman aged 65 to 85 with acute or convalescent COVID-19. This chain's CDR3 is CASSPRLAGGGYNEQFF. The CDR3 DNA sequence: TGTGCCAGCTCACCACGACTAGCGGGAGGGGGCTACAATGAGCAGTTCTTC.